A selection of T cell receptor beta chains follows, all from one sample in a study of T cell changes during pregnancy in multiple sclerosis. The method was immunoSEQ multiplex PCR; TCRdb's version includes in-frame clones alone and lacks a portion of them. Among over 45,000 clones listed, roughly 92% were seen once. Sample: CD8+ T cells from peripheral blood mononuclear cells, taken in the third trimester of pregnancy. The receptors originated from a female donor with multiple sclerosis, enrolled in a pregnancy study. CDR3s include the opening cysteine and the closing phenylalanine or tryptophan. A D gene is named only where the DNA matches it firmly. Size tells how often a clone was seen (once, few, many) or the class of an expanded clone, and some rows leave it out.

TRBJ2-7 - TRBV19 - TGTGCCAGTAGTATCGGACACACGTCTACCTACGAGCAGTACTTC CASSIGHTSTYEQYF
TRBJ1-2 - TRBV23-1 - TGCGCCAGCAGGCCTAAAGACTATGGCTACACCTTC CASRPKDYGYTF
TRBJ2-1 once TRBV6-5 - TGTGCCAGCAGTTACGGGGACACGTCCTACAATGAGCAGTTCTTC CASSYGDTSYNEQFF
TRBJ2-1 - TRBV27 - TGTGCCAGCAGTCTAGGCAGTGAGCAGTTCTTC CASSLGSEQFF
TRBJ2-2 - TRBV7-7 - TGTGCCAGCAGCTCACCCCCGGGGGGCGGCACCGGGGAGCTGTTTTTT CASSSPPGGGTGELFF
TRBJ1-5 - TRBV7-9 TRBD1 TGTGCCAGCAGCTCTGCGGACAGGGGCAATCAGCCCCAGCATTTT CASSSADRGNQPQHF
TRBJ1-4 once TRBV5-4 - TGTGCCAGCAGCTGGGGAGTTGATGAAAAACTGTTTTTT CASSWGVDEKLFF
TRBJ2-7 once TRBV5-4 TRBD1 TGTGCCAGCAGCTTACCTCGGACAGGGGATGCCTACGAGCAGTACTTC CASSLPRTGDAYEQYF
TRBJ2-3 - TRBV2 TRBD2 TGTGCCAGCAGCCCGATGAGCGGGAGATCCTCAAATACGCAGTATTTT CASSPMSGRSSNTQYF
TRBJ2-1 - TRBV29-1 TRBD2 TGCAGCGGAGGACTAGCGGGAGGGCTTGAGCAGTTCTTC CSGGLAGGLEQFF
TRBJ2-7 - TRBV27 - TGTGCCAGCAGCTTAGCGTCTGAGACCTACGAGCAGTACTTC CASSLASETYEQYF
TRBJ2-6 - TRBV5-1 - TGCGCCAGCAGCTCCAGTCAACCCACTGGGGCCAACGTCCTGACTTTC CASSSSQPTGANVLTF
TRBJ2-7 - TRBV19 - TGTGCCAGTAGTTTTCCAGGGGCCTACGAGCAGTACTTC CASSFPGAYEQYF
TRBJ2-7 - TRBV6-4 TRBD2 TGTGCCAGCAGTGAATCGCGGGAGTCCCACGAGCAGTACTTC CASSESRESHEQYF
TRBJ2-1 - TRBV14 TRBD1 TGTGCCAGCAGCCAAGACCCGTACGCGACAGGGTTCGACAATGAGCAGTTCTTC CASSQDPYATGFDNEQFF
TRBJ2-1 - TRBV7-9 TRBD2 TGTGCCAGCAGCTTAGAAGCGGGGGCACTTAGGAATGAGCAGTTCTTC CASSLEAGALRNEQFF
TRBJ2-1 - TRBV27 TRBD2 TGTGCCAGCACCCCTAGCGGGGGCTACAATGAGCAGTTCTTC CASTPSGGYNEQFF
TRBJ2-7 - TRBV13 TRBD2 TGTGCCAGCACCTTAGCGGGGGAAAGCCCCTTCGAGCAGTACTTC CASTLAGESPFEQYF
TRBJ2-2 - TRBV6-1 - TGTGCCAGCAGTGACAGGGGCGGGGAGCTGTTTTTT CASSDRGGELFF
TRBJ1-2 - TRBV25-1 - TGTGCCAGCAGGCCCCCGACCACCGACAGATCCTATGGCTACACCTTC CASRPPTTDRSYGYTF
TRBJ2-7 - TRBV13 TRBD2 TGTGCCAGCAGCTCATCATACGGGGCTAGCGGACGCTCCTACGAGCAGTACTTC CASSSSYGASGRSYEQYF